This TCR beta chain came from a study of ipilimumab plus nivolumab after autologous stem cell transplantation. Across the whole study: Myeloma cases were transplant-naive high-risk or relapsed within 3 years post first autologous transplant.

The CDR3 extends over 15 amino acids. Looked up from germline, CDR1 is SGHRS and CDR2 is YFSETQ. The V segment lost 0 bases and the J segment 3 bases; nucleotides outside the gene matches: 5. Libraries were prepared by immunoSEQ multiplex PCR; TCRdb keeps only in-frame clonotypes and omits some of them. The repertoire holds some 6,100 clones, with 80% to 90% as singletons. In its sample, this clone was seen a few times. Other nucleotide sequences in the sample specify the same CDR3. Dosing: nivolumab 3 mg/kg IV, weeks 1, 4, 7, 10, then every two weeks to week 26. V usage is TRBV5-1 and J usage is TRBJ2-7; 8 bases match TRBD1. The origin of this receptor is a female donor with multiple myeloma. This specimen consisted of PBMCs, obtained in a trial of ipilimumab plus nivolumab as post-transplant consolidation. CDR3 amino acids: CASSLEAGGSYEQYF. As DNA, the CDR3 is TGCGCCAGCAGCTTGGAGGCAGGGGGCAGCTACGAGCAGTACTTC.